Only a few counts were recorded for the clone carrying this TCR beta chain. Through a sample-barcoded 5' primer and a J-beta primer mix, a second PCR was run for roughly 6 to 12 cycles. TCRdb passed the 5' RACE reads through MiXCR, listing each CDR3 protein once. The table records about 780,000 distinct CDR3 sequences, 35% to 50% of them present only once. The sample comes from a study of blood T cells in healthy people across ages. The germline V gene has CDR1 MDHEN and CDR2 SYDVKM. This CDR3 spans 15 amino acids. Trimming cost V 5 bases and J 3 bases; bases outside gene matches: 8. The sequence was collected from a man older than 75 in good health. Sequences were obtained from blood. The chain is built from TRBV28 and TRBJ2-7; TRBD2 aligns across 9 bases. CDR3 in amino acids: CASSLRGGSGYEQYF. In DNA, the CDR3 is TGTGCCAGCAGTCTGCGGGGGGGGTCCGGCTACGAGCAGTACTTC.